This T cell receptor beta chain was sequenced during a study of T cells after yellow fever vaccination. As TCR cDNA was made by 5'RACE template switching, a universal primer site and UMIs were added. In TCRdb, the 5' RACE reads were re-called with MiXCR into one record per CDR3 protein. This table holds about 350,000 distinct CDR3 sequences, about 4% found once. This clonotype was seen at least ten times. Antigen: not known. Study results and caveats: Most clones from primary vaccination resurfaced after the booster (around 95% CD4, approximately 87% CD8).

Per the germline V gene, CDR1 is MGHRA and CDR2 is YSYEKL. The CDR3 contains 18 residues. V was pared by 4 bases and J by 1 base, with 11 bases of the junction left unmatched. The sample was PBMCs, taken 5 days after the yellow fever booster vaccination. This rearrangement joins TRBV4-1 to TRBJ2-5, with 11 bases that match TRBD2. The TCR comes from a man aged 18-30 years who received the YFV17D yellow fever vaccine. CDR3 amino acids: CASSRFLTSGVSQETQYF. The CDR3, as DNA: TGCGCCAGCAGCCGGTTTCTGACTAGCGGGGTGAGCCAAGAGACCCAGTACTTC.